Each of the 25 T cell receptor beta chains below was sequenced from the same sample in a study of neurological immune-mediated disorders. The time point is: longitudinal time-point 3. TCRdb re-called the 5' RACE reads through MiXCR, storing one row per CDR3 protein. The table has tens of thousands of distinct CDR3 sequences, about 13% seen once. Source material: PBMCs. The receptors were gathered from a male donor with HTLV-1-associated myelopathy (HAM/TSP).

The chain has TRBV7-8 and TRBJ2-5, with D uncertain. From germline, CDR1 is SGHVS and CDR2 FQNEAQ. Trimming stripped 1 base from V and 1 base from J, with 7 bases between. This CDR3 spans 14 amino acids. The CDR3 region is CASSLGEVQETQYF. DNA of the CDR3: TGTGCCAGCAGCTTAGGGGAAGTCCAAGAGACCCAGTACTTC.

Worth noting for this clonotype: A much larger clone differs from this one at a single base, so this may be a read error. J is TRBJ2-3 and V is TRBV5-5; D perhaps matches TRBD1 (6 bases). Per germline, CDR1 SGHKS and CDR2 YYEKEE (reference sequence). This CDR3 contains 15 residues. V shed 4 bases and J shed 7 bases, with 19 bases lying between them. The CDR3, as DNA: TGTGCCAGCAGCATCCGAGGCCAGGACAGAAATACGCAGTATTTT. It yields the protein CASSIRGQDRNTQYF.

There are many counts of this clonotype. The V gene is TRBV2, the J gene TRBJ2-7; D is perhaps TRBD2 (6 bases). Trimming cost V 11 bases and J 6 bases, with 20 bases left between them. The CDR3 runs 13 residues. In germline, CDR1 is SNHLY, CDR2 FYNNEI. The CDR3 region is CAGEDTQEGEQYF. For the CDR3, the DNA is TGTGCCGGAGAGGACACCCAGGAGGGCGAGCAGTACTTC.

The table lists this clonotype with many counts. The rearrangement links TRBV7-9 to TRBJ1-4; D may be TRBD1 (6 bases). The CDR3 has 15 residues. The germline V gene has CDR1 SEHNR and CDR2 FQNEAQ (reference sequence). Between the trimmed V and J ends, which lost 1 base and 0 bases, there was a span of 6 bases. Here the CDR3 reads CASSLEGATNEKLFF. The CDR3 DNA reads TGTGCCAGCAGCTTAGAGGGGGCAACTAATGAAAAACTGTTTTTT.

This clonotype came up many times. A clone one base away is much larger, so this may be a read error. The chain has TRBV5-1 and TRBJ1-1; D is perhaps TRBD1 (6 bases). Germline CDR1 is SGHRS and CDR2 is YFSETQ. The V gene lost 4 bases and the J gene lost 7 bases, with 17 bases spanning the gap. The CDR3 runs 14 residues. This CDR3 is CASSKDGGMDEAFF. Written as DNA, the CDR3 is TGCGCCAGCAGCAAGGACGGGGGCATGGATGAAGCTTTCTTT. Full variable domain (rest looked up from reference TRBV5-1 and TRBJ1-1): KAGVTQTPRYLIKTRGQQVTLSCSPISGHRSVSWYQQTPGQGLQFLFEYFSETQRNKGNFPGRFSGRQFSNSRSEMNVSTLELGDSALYLCASSKDGGMDEAFFGQGTRLTVV.

This clonotype has at least ten counts. The chain is built from TRBV29-1 and TRBJ2-1; TRBD2 matches at 7 bases. CDR1 and CDR2 (germline): SQVTM, ANQGSEA. V lost 2 bases to trimming and J lost 4 bases; unmatched junction nucleotides: 5. The CDR3 consists of 14 residues. The CDR3 DNA reads TGCAGCGTTGAAAGGCGGGGGACGTACAATGAGCAGTTCTTC. It encodes CSVERRGTYNEQFF.

This clonotype appeared many times. The V gene is TRBV6-2 or TRBV6-3, the J gene TRBJ2-2; D is unclear. Germline CDR1 MNHEY, CDR2 SVGEGT. The CDR3 extends over 12 amino acids. The ends were cut back, 8 bases at V and 6 bases at J, with 10 bases in the middle. The CDR3 reads CASRSTAGELFF. In nucleotides, the CDR3 is TGTGCCAGCCGCTCGACGGCCGGGGAGCTGTTTTTT.

This clonotype has ten or more counts. CDR3 sequence: CASSLGEQGPRKFSGNTIYF. DNA of the CDR3: TGTGCCAGCAGCTTAGGAGAGCAGGGGCCCCGGAAGTTCTCTGGAAACACCATATATTTT. The chain employs TRBV28 and TRBJ1-3, with D maybe TRBD1 (6 bases). The CDR3 sequence is 20 residues long. CDR1 is MDHEN, CDR2 SYDVKM, per germline. The V and J ends lost 6 bases and 0 bases respectively, with 27 bases between them.

This clonotype occurred many times. The V and J genes are TRBV7-2 and TRBJ2-4, with 7 bases identical to TRBD1. Germline lookup yields CDR1 SGHTA and CDR2 FQGNSA. The CDR3 covers 14 residues. V shed 5 bases and J 7 bases; nucleotides not matched to a gene: 8. The DNA of the CDR3 is TGTGCCAGCAGCCCAACCCAGACAGGGAACATTCAGTACTTC. This codes for CASSPTQTGNIQYF.

The chain employs TRBV15 and TRBJ2-1; TRBD2 might be the D (5 bases). The germline gives CDR1 LNHNV, CDR2 YYDKDF (reference sequence). CDR3 size: 12 residues. V lost 3 bases, J lost 10 bases, and 10 bases lay in between. CDR3 bases: TGTGCCACCAGCAGGAGAGGGATGGAGCAGTTCTTC. It yields the protein CATSRRGMEQFF.

In this sample, this clonotype turned up many times. The gene calls are TRBV2 and TRBJ2-1; D is perhaps TRBD2 (6 bases). Trimming left V 7 bases short and J 0 bases short, with 7 bases between. This CDR3 region has 13 residues. Germline V gene sequence: CDR1 SNHLY, CDR2 FYNNEI. The CDR3 DNA sequence: TGTGCCAGCACCGGGAGCTCCTACAATGAGCAGTTCTTC. Translated: CASTGSSYNEQFF.

The CDR3 protein is CASSLSSGIRDNQGNQPQHF. DNA for the CDR3: TGTGCCAGCAGCTTATCCTCGGGTATCAGGGACAATCAAGGCAATCAGCCCCAGCATTTT. The chain recombines TRBV7-3 with TRBJ1-5; D may be TRBD1 (6 bases). Per germline, CDR1 SGHTA and CDR2 FQGTGA. The CDR3 totals 20 residues. Trimming took off 2 bases at V and 2 bases at J, with 25 bases between the two ends.

This clonotype was observed at least ten times. The chain has TRBV24-1 and TRBJ2-7; tentative D call: TRBD2 (5 bases). Deletions cut 3 bases from V and 1 base from J, with 9 bases between. From germline, CDR1 is KGHDR and CDR2 SFDVKD. CDR3 length: 14 residues. As DNA, the CDR3 is TGTGCCACCAGTGATCGGGGAGCTTCCTACGAGCAGTACTTC. Protein sequence: CATSDRGASYEQYF.

This clonotype was recorded at least ten times. The chain uses TRBV7-9 and TRBJ1-6, with TRBD1 identical over 12 bases. Trimming cost V 5 bases and J 6 bases; bases outside gene matches: 5. Per germline, CDR1 SEHNR and CDR2 FQNEAQ (reference sequence). The CDR3 covers 16 residues. CDR3 protein: CASSPRDRGRNSPLHF. Here the CDR3 DNA reads TGTGCCAGCAGCCCAAGGGACAGGGGGCGTAATTCACCCCTCCACTTT.

This clonotype was seen many times. This rearrangement joins TRBV10-3 to TRBJ1-1, with D hard to call. Trimming took off 2 bases at V and 2 bases at J, with 3 bases between the two ends. The CDR3 has 12 residues. Germline CDR1 and CDR2: ENHRY and SYGVKD. The CDR3 DNA is TGTGCCATCAGTGAGACCAACACTGAAGCTTTCTTT. This encodes CAISETNTEAFF.

This clonotype appeared many times. J is TRBJ1-6 and V is TRBV25-1; D remains ambiguous. This CDR3 region has 15 residues. The V gene's germline CDR1 is MGHDK and CDR2 SYGVNS. Between the trimmed V and J ends, which lost 2 bases and 6 bases, there was a span of 11 bases. The CDR3 sequence: CASSERSLPNSPLHF. The DNA for the CDR3 is TGTGCCAGCAGTGAACGAAGCCTTCCTAATTCACCCCTCCACTTT. Combining the CDR3 with reference TRBV25-1 and TRBJ1-6 gives the whole variable domain EADIYQTPRYLVIGTGKKITLECSQTMGHDKMYWYQQDPGMELHLIHYSYGVNSTEKGDLSSESTVSRIRTEHFPLTLESARPSHTSQYLCASSERSLPNSPLHFGNGTRLTVT.

This clonotype was observed many times. The CDR3: CSARDITRATNEKLFF. In DNA, the CDR3 is TGCAGTGCTAGAGATATCACCCGTGCAACTAATGAAAAACTGTTTTTT. This sequence joins TRBV20-1 and TRBJ1-4; D call uncertain. Trimming pared 0 bases from V and 0 bases from J, leaving 11 bases between. The germline gives CDR1 DFQATT, CDR2 SNEGSKA (reference sequence). The CDR3 sequence is 16 residues long.

This clonotype was seen repeatedly, ten times or more. The J gene is TRBJ2-1, the V gene TRBV10-3; D is uncertain. V was shortened by 0 bases and J by 7 bases, with 13 bases between the two germline ends. The CDR3 sequence is 15 residues long. The germline gives CDR1 ENHRY, CDR2 SYGVKD. The CDR3 bases are TGTGCCATCAGTGAGTCGGTAAGGGCCATAAATGAGCAGTTCTTC. It codes for CAISESVRAINEQFF.

This clonotype appeared many times. The chain combines TRBV5-1 with TRBJ1-1; TRBD1 agrees at 8 bases. V lost 1 base to trimming and J lost 4 bases; unmatched junction nucleotides: 12. This CDR3 has 17 amino acids. Germline-derived CDR1 and CDR2 are SGHRS and YFSETQ. The CDR3 DNA reads TGCGCCAGCAGCTTGACCGGGACAGGAGCCTCGGTCACTGAAGCTTTCTTT. This gives the protein CASSLTGTGASVTEAFF.

This clonotype was observed many times. Since a much larger clone is just one base distant, this may be a read error. The chain is built from TRBV7-9 and TRBJ2-3, with 7 bases aligning to TRBD1. The CDR3 is 15 residues long. The germline V gene encodes CDR1 SEHNR and CDR2 FQNEAQ (reference sequence). The CDR3 protein is CASSEGTESTNTQYF. In nucleotides, the CDR3 is TGTGCCAGCAGCGAAGGGACAGAGAGCACAAATACGCAGTATTTT.

There are many counts of this clonotype. This rearrangement joins TRBV9 to TRBJ1-1, with a tentative D call TRBD1 (6 bases). The V gene lost 0 bases and the J gene lost 11 bases, with 17 bases spanning the gap. Germline V gene data show CDR1 as SGDLS and CDR2 as YYNGEE. The CDR3 runs 14 residues. The CDR3 sequence is CASSVAGGPSLAFF. The CDR3 nucleotides are TGTGCCAGCAGCGTAGCGGGGGGCCCCTCTCTGGCTTTCTTT.

This clonotype was observed a few times. The chain couples TRBV6-5 to TRBJ1-2, with a weak D call TRBD1 (5 bases). Germline V gene data show CDR1 as MNHEY and CDR2 as SVGAGI. The CDR3 length is 17 residues. V lost 0 bases and J 4 bases, leaving 18 bases between the germline ends. DNA of the CDR3: TGTGCCAGCAGTTACTCGGGCGGCAGGGTTGGTGGCTATGGCTACACCTTC. Its translation is CASSYSGGRVGGYGYTF.

This clonotype was counted ten times or more. The chain carries TRBV5-1 and TRBJ2-5, with TRBD1 matching over 7 bases. J lost 5 bases, V lost 4 bases, and 11 bases had no gene match. CDR3 length: 15 amino acids. Germline CDR1 reads SGHRS; CDR2 reads YFSETQ. The CDR3 coding sequence is TGCGCCAGCAGCCCGACGACAGGGCTTGAGGAGACCCAGTACTTC. Its protein product is CASSPTTGLEETQYF.

In this sample, this clonotype turned up many times. V gene TRBV10-3 combines with J gene TRBJ2-5; 9 positions match TRBD2. In germline, CDR1 is ENHRY, CDR2 SYGVKD. This CDR3 comprises 16 residues. Trimming at V came to 6 bases and at J to 1 base, leaving 9 bases not matched to a gene. The CDR3 is CAISEKAGGSQETQYF. For the CDR3, the DNA is TGTGCCATCAGCGAGAAGGCGGGGGGGTCCCAAGAGACCCAGTACTTC.

This clonotype occurred many times. The CDR3 DNA sequence: TGTGCCAGCAGCCGCTCCTCGGGGGGGCTAGAGACCCAGTACTTC. This sequence encodes CASSRSSGGLETQYF. The V call is TRBV7-2, the J call TRBJ2-5; 8 nucleotides agree with TRBD2. The V segment lost 5 bases and the J segment 4 bases; nucleotides outside the gene matches: 9. The CDR3 length is 15 residues. Per the germline V gene, CDR1 is SGHTA and CDR2 is FQGNSA.